This T cell receptor beta chain was sequenced for a study of Ad26.COV2.S vaccination and SARS-CoV-2 variants. The study, taken as a whole, reports: Spike-specific responses of CD8+ and CD4+ T cells were reported to display substantial breadth after vaccination. Overall T cell responses may have been underestimated by the analyses of TCR breadth and depth.

As regards this clone: The antigen is undetermined.

Treatment specified: around 19 received Ad26.COV2.S at low or high dose, single or two shots; five or six received placebo; per-sample allocation not given. Specimens were obtained on day 63 following the first vaccine or placebo injection. Based in Boston, the donor was an adult of 18-55 years. The ends lost 3 bases at V and 5 bases at J; junction bases unmatched: 8. The CDR3 totals 17 residues. The germline gives CDR1 SGHAT, CDR2 FQNNGV. TCRdb's table, derived via immunoSEQ multiplex PCR, lists solely in-frame clones and lacks some. The sample has about 440,000 clones; roughly 88% are singletons. The sequence came from a person aged 18-65 years who received the Ad26.COV2.S COVID-19 vaccine or a placebo. The rearrangement uses TRBV11-2 and TRBJ2-1, with 12 bases identical to TRBD2. The source material was peripheral blood, sampled in a trial of Ad26.COV2.S vaccine versus placebo. This CDR3 reads CASSFLGGTSGHNEQFF. CDR3 DNA sequence: TGTGCCAGCAGCTTTTTGGGTGGGACTAGCGGGCACAATGAGCAGTTCTTC.